The 30 T cell receptor beta chains in this list originate from one sample, sequenced in a study of OX40 agonist ivuxolimab in advanced cancers. Here immunoSEQ multiplex PCR was the method, and the copy in TCRdb shows in-frame clones only, minus some. The sample holds more than 80,000 clones, 75% to 95% seen once. Sequenced here: CD4+ or CD8+ T cells sorted from blood, sampled in a trial of the OX40 agonist ivuxolimab. The source of these receptors is an adult with an advanced solid tumor such as melanoma, head and neck, liver or kidney cancer.

This chain connects TRBV6-1 to TRBJ1-1; 10 nucleotides align to TRBD1. CDR3 length equals 14 residues. Germline V lookup: CDR1 MNHNS, CDR2 SASEGT. V lost 6 bases, J lost 1 base, and 2 bases stayed unmatched. As DNA, the CDR3 is TGTGCCAGCAGGGACAGGGGGACGAACACTGAAGCTTTCTTT. Protein product: CASRDRGTNTEAFF.

V usage is TRBV7-2 and J usage is TRBJ1-5; a weak D match, TRBD1 (6 bases). The V and J ends lost 5 bases and 9 bases respectively, with 17 bases between them. Germline V gives CDR1 SGHTA, CDR2 FQGNSA. The CDR3 loop spans 14 amino acids. The CDR3 spells CASSPGAGRAPQHF. DNA for the CDR3: TGTGCCAGCAGCCCGGGGGCGGGCAGGGCGCCCCAGCATTTT.

This chain uses TRBV30 with TRBJ1-2; 7 nucleotides align to TRBD1. V was pared by 2 bases and J by 2 bases, with 8 bases of the junction left unmatched. Looked up from germline, CDR1 is GTSNPN and CDR2 is SVGIG (reference sequence). The CDR3 has 15 amino acids. This CDR3 reads CAWSISTGANYGYTF. The CDR3 DNA reads as TGTGCCTGGAGTATCTCTACAGGGGCCAACTATGGCTACACCTTC.

The sample holds one count of this clone. This chain links TRBV11-2 with TRBJ2-2; D call uncertain. This CDR3 contains 14 residues. V was cut by 2 bases and J by 1 base, with 5 bases left in between. Per germline, CDR1 SGHAT and CDR2 FQNNGV. As DNA, the CDR3 is TGTGCCAGCAGCTTAAATCTGAACACCGGGGAGCTGTTTTTT. Residues: CASSLNLNTGELFF.

This chain uses TRBV7-2 with TRBJ1-1; the match to TRBD1 covers 7 bases. Germline values: CDR1 SGHTA, CDR2 FQGNSA. The J segment lost 10 bases and the V segment lost 5 bases, leaving 7 bases of the junction unmatched. This CDR3 has 12 residues. The CDR3 region is CASSTRDRAAFF. CDR3 nucleotides: TGTGCCAGCAGCACCCGGGACAGAGCAGCTTTCTTT.

The chain joins TRBV6-5 to TRBJ1-5, with D unclear. Germline V gene data show CDR1 as MNHEY and CDR2 as SVGAGI. The CDR3 extends over 14 amino acids. V lost 2 bases and J 5 bases, leaving 10 bases between the germline ends. The CDR3 DNA reads TGTGCCAGCAGTTACGGGGAAGCCTATCAGCCCCAGCATTTT. This translates into CASSYGEAYQPQHF.

The V gene is TRBV10-2, the J gene TRBJ2-3; the match to TRBD2 covers 12 bases. Germline CDR1 WSHSY, CDR2 SAAADI. This CDR3 has 13 amino acids. J was trimmed by 6 bases and V by 8 bases; bases with no gene match: 3. CDR3 nucleotides: TGCGCCAGCGAGCTAGCGGGGGGGGATACGCAGTATTTT. It codes for CASELAGGDTQYF.

The sample holds one count of this clone. At one boundary the junction diverges from the germline segment, which might be a read error. The J gene is TRBJ2-2, the V gene TRBV11-1; 10 bases align to TRBD2. The length of the CDR3 is 15 residues. Germline-derived CDR1 and CDR2 are SGHAT and FQDESV (reference sequence). For the CDR3, the DNA is TGTGCCAGCAGCCTAGCGGGGGCCGACACCGGGGAGCTGTTTTTT. Protein: CASSLAGADTGELFF.

The chain is built from TRBV4-2 and TRBJ2-3, with D perhaps assigned TRBD1 or TRBD2 (6 bases each). Germline CDR1 reads LGHNA; CDR2 reads YNFKEQ. This CDR3 is built from 16 residues. The germline V and J ends were trimmed by 0 bases and 1 base, with 11 bases remaining between them. The CDR3 coding sequence is TGTGCCAGCAGCCAAGATAGGGGGGTCGGCACAGATACGCAGTATTTT. Its protein is CASSQDRGVGTDTQYF.

The rearrangement links TRBV7-2 to TRBJ2-5, with 9 positions matching TRBD1. In germline, CDR1 is SGHTA, CDR2 FQGNSA. The length of the CDR3 is 16 residues. Trimming removed 1 base from V and 4 bases from J; junction bases left unmatched: 7. The CDR3 here is CASSLVGGQGTETQYF. CDR3 nucleotide sequence: TGTGCCAGCAGCTTAGTGGGAGGACAGGGGACAGAGACCCAGTACTTC. The variable domain in full, with the rest retrieved from reference TRBV7-2 and TRBJ2-5, is GAGVSQSPSNKVTEKGKDVELRCDPISGHTALYWYRQSLGQGLEFLIYFQGNSAPDKSGLPSDRFSAERTGGSVSTLTIQRTQQEDSAVYLCASSLVGGQGTETQYFGPGTRLLVL.

The CDR3 here is CASSVVDGGLLNTGELFF. CDR3 DNA: TGTGCCAGCAGCGTAGTGGACGGGGGGCTCCTGAACACCGGGGAGCTGTTTTTT. The chain recombines TRBV9 with TRBJ2-2, with D possibly TRBD2 on 7 matching bases. The CDR3 length is 18 residues. The V gene lost 0 bases and the J gene lost 1 base, with 16 bases spanning the gap. CDR1 SGDLS and CDR2 YYNGEE come from the germline V gene.

The DNA for the CDR3 is TGTGCCAGTCATCACAGGGAGAAGAACACTGAAGCTTTCTTT. It codes for CASHHREKNTEAFF. The chain combines TRBV18 with TRBJ1-1; TRBD1 might be the D (6 bases). From germline, CDR1 is KGHSH and CDR2 LQKENI. The CDR3 extends over 14 amino acids. V was clipped by 9 bases and J by 1 base, with 15 bases between them. The full variable domain, rest sourced from reference TRBV18 and TRBJ1-1, is NAGVMQNPRHLVRRRGQEARLRCSPMKGHSHVYWYRQLPEEGLKFMVYLQKENIIDESGMPKERFSAEFPKEGPSILRIQQVVRGDSAAYFCASHHREKNTEAFFGQGTRLTVV.

The chain recombines TRBV6-5 with TRBJ1-5; TRBD1 matches 7 bases. CDR3 size: 15 residues. Germline V gives CDR1 MNHEY, CDR2 SVGAGI. The junction had 5 bases not matched to a gene; V was cut back by 0 bases and J by 6 bases. CDR3 sequence reads: CASSYSGRGIQPQHF. The DNA of the CDR3 is TGTGCCAGCAGTTACTCGGGCAGGGGGATTCAGCCCCAGCATTTT.

The chain employs TRBV18 and TRBJ1-3; D not certain. This CDR3 has 15 amino acids. V was shortened by 3 bases and J by 1 base, with 10 bases between the two germline ends. CDR1 and CDR2 (germline): KGHSH, LQKENI. This CDR3 reads CASSPPGRSGNTIYF. The CDR3, as DNA: TGTGCCAGCTCACCCCCAGGTCGGTCTGGAAACACCATATATTTT.

This chain joins TRBV6-5 and TRBJ1-3, with D possibly TRBD1 on 5 matching bases. The CDR3 spans 15 residues. With 4 bases removed from V and 0 bases from J, the gap between germline ends came to 10 bases. CDR1 is MNHEY and CDR2 is SVGAGI in the germline V gene. CDR3 coding DNA: TGTGCCAGCAGTTCGCAGGGAGCCTCTGGAAACACCATATATTTT. Translating gives CASSSQGASGNTIYF.

The table lists this clone with a count of one. The chain employs TRBV2 and TRBJ2-1, with 9 nucleotides matching TRBD1. The CDR3 has 14 residues. Germline values: CDR1 SNHLY, CDR2 FYNNEI. J lost 5 bases, V lost 8 bases, and 7 bases had no gene match. The CDR3 is CASGYRGPDNEQFF. CDR3 DNA: TGTGCCAGCGGATACAGGGGGCCGGACAATGAGCAGTTCTTC.

This clone was seen more than once but under ten times. The chain recombines TRBV6-7 with TRBJ1-3; possibly TRBD1 for D (5 bases). TRBV6-7 is sorted into the ORF group, with uncertain function. CDR3 size: 15 residues. V was pared by 6 bases and J by 0 bases, with 12 bases between. The CDR3, as DNA: TGTGCCAGCAGAAGGGACCACTCCTCTGGAAACACCATATATTTT. The encoded protein is CASRRDHSSGNTIYF.

This sequence joins TRBV15 and TRBJ1-2; D not resolved. Germline CDR1 LNHNV, CDR2 YYDKDF (reference sequence). This CDR3 has 13 amino acids. Trimming removed 3 bases from V and 5 bases from J, with 10 bases in between. DNA of the CDR3: TGTGCCACCAGCAGTCTCAACCATTATGGCTACACCTTC. Translating gives CATSSLNHYGYTF.

The chain couples TRBV2 to TRBJ2-7; the D gene is possibly TRBD2 (6 bases). The V end was cut by 1 base, the J end by 10 bases, with 11 bases between. Germline V lookup: CDR1 SNHLY, CDR2 FYNNEI. The CDR3 is 12 residues long. In DNA form, the CDR3 reads TGTGCCAGCAGTGAAGGGGAGGCCTCTCAGTACTTC. Amino acids: CASSEGEASQYF.

The V gene is TRBV18, the J gene TRBJ2-1; 13 nucleotides match TRBD2. Germline V gene sequence: CDR1 KGHSH, CDR2 LQKENI. The junction had 5 bases not matched to a gene; V was cut back by 0 bases and J by 6 bases. This CDR3 comprises 17 residues. CDR3 nucleotide sequence: TGTGCCAGCTCACCACCCGGACTAGCGGGGGACACCAATGAGCAGTTCTTC. This sequence encodes CASSPPGLAGDTNEQFF.

V usage is TRBV15 and J usage is TRBJ1-2, with D unclear. The CDR3 has 14 residues. V was pared by 0 bases and J by 5 bases, with 10 bases between. CDR1 and CDR2 from the germline V gene are LNHNV and YYDKDF (reference sequence). CDR3 sequence: CATSRDNIGYGYTF. CDR3 nucleotides: TGTGCCACCAGCAGAGACAATATTGGATATGGCTACACCTTC.

This chain joins TRBV20-1 and TRBJ2-1; D gene uncertain. The CDR3 is 11 residues long. The germline gives CDR1 DFQATT, CDR2 SNEGSKA (reference sequence). Here the CDR3 DNA reads TGCAGCCCCATGGGTGGCAATGAGCAGTTCTTC. Its protein product is CSPMGGNEQFF.

The chain combines TRBV4-1 with TRBJ2-1, with 11 bases identical to TRBD1. Germline loops: CDR1 MGHRA, CDR2 YSYEKL. The CDR3 loop spans 16 amino acids. J was trimmed by 7 bases and V by 8 bases; bases with no gene match: 13. The CDR3 bases are TGCGCCAGCGGTGCGGGTCCTGGACAGGGGGCTAATGAGCAGTTCTTC. This encodes CASGAGPGQGANEQFF.

The V and J genes are TRBV7-9 and TRBJ1-5; weak D call: TRBD1 (5 bases). The CDR3 is 16 amino acids. With 1 base removed from V and 4 bases from J, the gap between germline ends came to 14 bases. CDR1 is SEHNR, CDR2 FQNEAQ, per germline (reference sequence). CDR3 DNA sequence: TGTGCCAGCAGCTTAGGTTCAGGGATCTTTAATCAGCCCCAGCATTTT. This codes for CASSLGSGIFNQPQHF.

This chain connects TRBV6-5 to TRBJ1-6, with D maybe TRBD1 (6 bases). Germline CDR1 MNHEY, CDR2 SVGAGI. The CDR3 runs 14 residues. Trimming removed 2 bases from V and 9 bases from J, with 11 bases in between. The CDR3 coding sequence is TGTGCCAGCAGTTACCAGGGGATGGTTTCACCCCTCCACTTT. Amino acids: CASSYQGMVSPLHF.

V gene TRBV19 combines with J gene TRBJ1-5; possibly TRBD1 for D (5 bases). The ends were cut back, 3 bases at V and 2 bases at J, with 11 bases in the middle. The CDR3 runs to 15 residues. Looked up from germline, CDR1 is LNHDA and CDR2 is SQIVND (reference sequence). CDR3 DNA sequence: TGTGCCAGTAGTATCCCCACGGGGGGCAATCAGCCCCAGCATTTT. The encoded protein is CASSIPTGGNQPQHF.

The rearrangement joins TRBV6-5 to TRBJ1-1, with unresolved D. CDR3 length equals 13 residues. V gave up 7 bases and J gave up 0 bases, with 9 bases separating them. From germline, CDR1 is MNHEY and CDR2 SVGAGI. CDR3 nucleotides: TGTGCCAGCAATGAACACATGAACACTGAAGCTTTCTTT. Its translation is CASNEHMNTEAFF.

This chain joins TRBV11-2 and TRBJ2-5; TRBD2 agrees at 12 bases. This CDR3 is 15 amino acids long. Looked up from germline, CDR1 is SGHAT and CDR2 is FQNNGV. The V segment lost 3 bases and the J segment 2 bases; nucleotides outside the gene matches: 1. The CDR3 sequence: CASSLTSGGQETQYF. The CDR3 region has the DNA TGTGCCAGCAGCTTGACTAGCGGGGGTCAAGAGACCCAGTACTTC.

The chain links TRBV6-5 to TRBJ1-1; D uncertain. Germline lookup yields CDR1 MNHEY and CDR2 SVGAGI. The CDR3 contains 12 residues. V lost 5 bases and J lost 1, with 5 bases in between. In DNA, the CDR3 is TGTGCCAGCAGTCCAAGGAACACTGAAGCTTTCTTT. Residues: CASSPRNTEAFF.

In this sample, this clone turned up a few times. This same CDR3 is encoded by further DNA sequences in the sample. This chain links TRBV6-5 with TRBJ1-5, with a possible D match to TRBD1 (5 bases). V dropped 5 bases and J dropped 2 bases, with 13 bases sitting between them. The CDR3 is 15 amino acids. The V gene's germline CDR1 is MNHEY and CDR2 SVGAGI. The CDR3: CASSRQGVGNQPQHF. DNA of the CDR3: TGTGCCAGCAGTCGTCAGGGAGTAGGCAATCAGCCCCAGCATTTT.